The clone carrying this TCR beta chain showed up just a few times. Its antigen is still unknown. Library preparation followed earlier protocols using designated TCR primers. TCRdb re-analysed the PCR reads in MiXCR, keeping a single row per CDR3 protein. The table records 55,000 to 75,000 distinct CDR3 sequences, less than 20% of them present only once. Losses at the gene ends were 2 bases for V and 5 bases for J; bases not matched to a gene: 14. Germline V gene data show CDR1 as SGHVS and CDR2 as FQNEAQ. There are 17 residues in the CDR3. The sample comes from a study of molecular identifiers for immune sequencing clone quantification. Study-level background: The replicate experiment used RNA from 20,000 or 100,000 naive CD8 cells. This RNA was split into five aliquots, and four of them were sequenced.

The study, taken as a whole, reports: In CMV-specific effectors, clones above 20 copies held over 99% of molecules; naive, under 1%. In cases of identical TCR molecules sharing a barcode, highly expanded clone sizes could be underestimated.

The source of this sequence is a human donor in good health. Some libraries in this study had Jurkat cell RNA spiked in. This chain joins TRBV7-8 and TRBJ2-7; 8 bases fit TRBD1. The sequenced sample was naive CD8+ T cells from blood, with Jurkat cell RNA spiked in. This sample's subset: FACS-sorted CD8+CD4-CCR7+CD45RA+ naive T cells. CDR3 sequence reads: CASSLPETGGMPHEQYF. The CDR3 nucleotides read TGTGCCAGCAGCTTACCGGAAACAGGGGGTATGCCCCACGAGCAGTACTTC. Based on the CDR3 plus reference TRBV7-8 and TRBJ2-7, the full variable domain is GAGVSQSPRYKVAKRGQDVALRCDPISGHVSLFWYQQALGQGPEFLTYFQNEAQLDKSGLPSDRFFAERPEGSVSTLKIQRTQQEDSAVYLCASSLPETGGMPHEQYFGPGTRLTVT.